This T cell receptor beta chain was sequenced during a study of beta chain features in type 1 diabetes. Study-level findings and limits: In the patient group, naive, central memory and Treg TCRB repertoires seemed more alike than in the healthy donor group. Fewer insertions but more deletions were seen at VDJ junctions in type 1 diabetes patients. Small HLA sub-analyses could not settle whether HLA shapes TCRB rearrangement.

Since all of the isolated RNA was reverse transcribed, expressed TCRB transcripts were what got sequenced. Generated by immunoSEQ multiplex PCR, the TCRdb table keeps only in-frame clones and is missing some. The sample consists of under 250,000 clones, about 14% of them appearing once. With 8 bases removed from V and 0 bases from J, the gap between germline ends came to 15 bases. The CDR3 has 15 amino acids. Germline assignment: CDR1 ENHRY and CDR2 SYGVKD. This clone has only a few counts. Its antigen is not identified. This receptor was taken from a woman in her thirties or forties in good health. The J gene is TRBJ2-3, the V gene TRBV10-3, with D possibly being TRBD2 (6 bases). The sequenced sample was naive CD4+ T cells from blood. CDR3 protein: CAISLGGASTDTQYF. CDR3 sequence (DNA): TGTGCCATCTCCCTAGGAGGGGCTAGCACAGATACGCAGTATTTT.